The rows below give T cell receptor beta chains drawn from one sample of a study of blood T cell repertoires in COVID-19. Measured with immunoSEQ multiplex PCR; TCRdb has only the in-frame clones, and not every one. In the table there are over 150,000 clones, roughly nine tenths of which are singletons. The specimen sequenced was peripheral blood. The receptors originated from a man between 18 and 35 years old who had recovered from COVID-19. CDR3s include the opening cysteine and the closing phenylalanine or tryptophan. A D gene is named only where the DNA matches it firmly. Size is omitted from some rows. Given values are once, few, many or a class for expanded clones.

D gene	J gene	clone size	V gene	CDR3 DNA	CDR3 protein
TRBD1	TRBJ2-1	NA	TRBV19	TGTGCCAGTAGTATAGATGGGGGCAGGGGGCACAATGAGCAGTTCTTC	CASSIDGGRGHNEQFF
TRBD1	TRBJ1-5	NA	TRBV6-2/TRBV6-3	TGTGCCAGCAGTTACTGGGGGACAGGGAACAATCAGCCCCAGCATTTT	CASSYWGTGNNQPQHF
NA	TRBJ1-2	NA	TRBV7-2	TGTGCCAGCAGCCCCTACCCCGGCCCCGGCCAGGAGGTCTATGGCTACACCTTC	CASSPYPGPGQEVYGYTF
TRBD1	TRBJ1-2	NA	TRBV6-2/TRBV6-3	TGTGCCAGCAGTCTCGAGCTAAGGACAGGTCGAGACACCTTC	CASSLELRTGRDTF
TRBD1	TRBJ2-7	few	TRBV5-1	TGCGCCAGCAGCTTTAGGACAGGGGGCAGGGGCTACGAGCAGTACTTC	CASSFRTGGRGYEQYF
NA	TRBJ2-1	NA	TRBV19	TGTGCCAGTAGTTTTTGGGACTCCTCCTACAATGAGCAGTTCTTC	CASSFWDSSYNEQFF
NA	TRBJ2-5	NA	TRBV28	TGTGCCAGCGGTATCGAGGAGGGAGAGACCCAGTACTTC	CASGIEEGETQYF
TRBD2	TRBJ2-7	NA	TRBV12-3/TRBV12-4	TGTGCCAGTGGACGCGGGAGCTCCTACGAGCAGTACTTC	CASGRGSSYEQYF
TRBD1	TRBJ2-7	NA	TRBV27	TGTGCCAGCAGTTTAACCGGGACAGCATACGAGCAGTACTTC	CASSLTGTAYEQYF
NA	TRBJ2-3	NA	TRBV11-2	TGTGCCAGCACCCTGTGGACAGGCACAGATACGCAGTATTTT	CASTLWTGTDTQYF
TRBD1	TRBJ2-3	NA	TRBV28	TGTGCCAGCAGTTTACCTGGACAGGGCAGGACAGATACGCAGTATTTT	CASSLPGQGRTDTQYF
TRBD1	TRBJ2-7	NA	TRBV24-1	TGTGCCACCAGTCAGCGGGACAGGGGCTACGAGCAGTACTTC	CATSQRDRGYEQYF
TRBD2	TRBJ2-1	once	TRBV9	TGTGCCAGCAACCCGACTAGCAACAATGAGCAGTTCTTC	CASNPTSNNEQFF
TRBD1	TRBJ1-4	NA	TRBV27	TGTGCCAGCCGACCACTCCAGGGGGCCGGTGAAAAACTGTTTTTT	CASRPLQGAGEKLFF
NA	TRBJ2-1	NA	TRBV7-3	TGTGCCAGCAGCTCAGACAGGACAATACACACTGAGCAGTTCTTC	CASSSDRTIHTEQFF
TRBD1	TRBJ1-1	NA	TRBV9	TGTGCCAGCGCTCGGGACAGGGGGTTTGCTGAAGCTTTCTTT	CASARDRGFAEAFF
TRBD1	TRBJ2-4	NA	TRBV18	TGTGCCAGCTCACCAGGGACAGGGGAGAACATTCAGTACTTC	CASSPGTGENIQYF
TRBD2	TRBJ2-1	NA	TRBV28	TGTGCCAGCAGTGCCACGGGACTACGGAGGCGCAATGAGCAGTTCTTC	CASSATGLRRRNEQFF
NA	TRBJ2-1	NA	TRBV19	TGTGCCAGTAGTATAGATTGGGCGGGGATCTCCTACAATGAGCAGTTCTTC	CASSIDWAGISYNEQFF
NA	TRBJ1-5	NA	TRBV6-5	TGTGCCAGCAGTTACTTCAGGGGAAATCAGCCCCAGCATTTT	CASSYFRGNQPQHF
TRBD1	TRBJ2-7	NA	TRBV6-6	TGTGCCAGCAGTCATTCGATCCCGGGACAGGTTACATCCTACGAGCAGTACTTC	CASSHSIPGQVTSYEQYF
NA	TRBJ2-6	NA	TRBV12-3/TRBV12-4	TGTGCCACCGGGGTTGCTGGGGCCAACGTCCTGACTTTC	CATGVAGANVLTF
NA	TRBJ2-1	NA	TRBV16	TGTGCCAGCAGCCTTATGACAGCGTCAAGGAGCTCCTACAATGAGCAGTTCTTC	CASSLMTASRSSYNEQFF
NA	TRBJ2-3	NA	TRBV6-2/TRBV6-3	TGTGCCAGCAGTTCTCCATCGACTCTTAGCACAGATACGCAGTATTTT	CASSSPSTLSTDTQYF
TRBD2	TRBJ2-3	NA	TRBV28	TGTGCCAGCAGTCCCGGTAGCGGGAGTTTGGGCCGTATTAGCACAGATACGCAGTATTTT	CASSPGSGSLGRISTDTQYF
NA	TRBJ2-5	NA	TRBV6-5	TGTGCCAGCAGTTACTGGGGGACTGGGGGGGAGACCCAGTACTTC	CASSYWGTGGETQYF
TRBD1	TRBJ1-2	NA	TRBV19	TGTGCCAGTAGTATGTACTCTGGGACAGGCTATGGCTACACCTTC	CASSMYSGTGYGYTF
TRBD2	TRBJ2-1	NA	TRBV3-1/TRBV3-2	TGTGCCAGCAGCCAAGTGAGGACTAGCTACAATGAGCAGTTCTTC	CASSQVRTSYNEQFF
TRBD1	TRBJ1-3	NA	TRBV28	TGTGCCAGCAGTTTTGGGACAGGGGTTTCTGGAAACACCATATATTTT	CASSFGTGVSGNTIYF
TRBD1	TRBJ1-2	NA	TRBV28	TGTGCCAGCACCTTCCTTGGACAGGCCTCTACCTATGGCTACACCTTC	CASTFLGQASTYGYTF
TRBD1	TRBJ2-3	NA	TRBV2	TGTGCCAGCAGTAAGATGACAGGGAGAACCACAGATACGCAGTATTTT	CASSKMTGRTTDTQYF
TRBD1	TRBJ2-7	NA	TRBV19	TGTGCCAGTAGTCTCCGGACAGGGGACCGCGAGCAGTACTTC	CASSLRTGDREQYF
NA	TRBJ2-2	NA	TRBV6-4	TGTGCCAGCAGTGACTCAGAAGGAGGGGCGAACACCGGGGAGCTGTTTTTT	CASSDSEGGANTGELFF
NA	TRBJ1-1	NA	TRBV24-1	TGTGCCACCAGTGAAGGGGCAGCAGGGAACACTGAAGCTTTCTTT	CATSEGAAGNTEAFF
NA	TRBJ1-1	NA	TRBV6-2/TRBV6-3	TGTGCCAGCAGCCTAACGGACAACTTGAACACTGAAGCTTTCTTT	CASSLTDNLNTEAFF
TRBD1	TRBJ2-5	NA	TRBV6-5	TGTGCCAGCAGTTTAGACAGGGTCGGAGAGACCCAGTACTTC	CASSLDRVGETQYF
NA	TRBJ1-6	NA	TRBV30	TGTGCCTGGTCTGCAGGGTACAATTCACCCCTCCACTTT	CAWSAGYNSPLHF
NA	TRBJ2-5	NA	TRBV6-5	TGTGCCAGCGCCCGGTCGAAAGGGGCCGTCCCCCAGTACTTC	CASARSKGAVPQYF
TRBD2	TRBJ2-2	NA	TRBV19	TGTGCCAGTAGCCCCATTCCGGGACTAGCGGGTTCCACCGGGGAGCTGTTTTTT	CASSPIPGLAGSTGELFF
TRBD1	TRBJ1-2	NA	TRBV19	TGTGCCAGTAGTATACCGGGACAGGGATATGGCTACACCTTC	CASSIPGQGYGYTF
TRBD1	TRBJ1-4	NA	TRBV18	TGTGCCAGCTCACCACGGACAGGAACTAATGAAAAACTGTTTTTT	CASSPRTGTNEKLFF
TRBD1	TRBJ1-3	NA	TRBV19	TGTGCCAGTGTCACAGGGGGCTCTGGAAACACCATATATTTT	CASVTGGSGNTIYF